The 2 T cell receptor beta chains below all came from one sample that was sequenced in a study of cytomegalovirus exposure and HLA in healthy donors. The study ran its PCR with 60 Vbeta and 13 Jbeta primers. The repertoire was sequenced with immunoSEQ multiplex PCR; TCRdb's copy has only in-frame clones and lacks some. The sample consists of about 190,000 clones, 81% of them appearing once. The sample comprised PBMCs. The source of these receptors is a man aged 35-49 years in good health and CMV-seropositive.

This clone was seen only once. The chain combines TRBV11-2 with TRBJ2-7; 7 bases map to TRBD1. Germline assignment: CDR1 SGHAT and CDR2 FQNNGV. V gave up 4 bases and J gave up 0 bases; unmatched junction bases: 6. CDR3 length: 15 amino acids. The CDR3 nucleotides read TGTGCCAGCAGCTCGGGACAGCCGTTCTCCTACGAGCAGTACTTC. Translated: CASSSGQPFSYEQYF.

The sample holds a few counts of this clone. This chain links TRBV6-1 with TRBJ1-1; D remains unclear. CDR3 length: 12 residues. V dropped 8 bases and J dropped 0 bases, with 7 bases sitting between them. In germline, CDR1 is MNHNS, CDR2 SASEGT. CDR3 bases: TGTGCCAGCGACCAGGTGAACACTGAAGCTTTCTTT. It encodes CASDQVNTEAFF.